The T cell receptor beta chain under discussion was sequenced for a study of T cells expressing NK-cell markers. The study, taken as a whole, reports: The dominant NKG2C+ clonotypes represented about 1.0-7.0% of CD8+ T cells in six donors.

Using the 5' RACE reads, TCRdb records one entry per CDR3 protein without DNA. The listing contains about 550,000 distinct CDR3 sequences. CDR3 size: 14 residues. CDR1 is LGHDT, CDR2 YNNKEL, per germline (reference sequence). With respect to this clonotype: Its antigen is not identified.

The sequence came from a man between 18 and 35 years old in good health. The sample comprised blood T cells: a sorted CD56 or NKG2C T cell subset, CD4+ or CD8+ T cells, or bulk PBMC T cells (not recorded which). V is TRBV3-1 and J is TRBJ2-7. The CDR3 sequence is CASSQMTSAHEQYF.